These T cell receptor beta chains were read from a single sample in a study of patients and donors after allogeneic stem cell transplantation. TCRdb processed the RT-PCR reads anew with MiXCR; each CDR3 protein has one entry. In the table there are under 200,000 distinct CDR3 sequences, about 30% of which are singletons. The specimen sequenced was blood, either unsorted or a sorted T cell fraction (not recorded which). These receptors all come from a human donor who was either an allogeneic HSCT recipient or a stem cell or donor lymphocyte infusion donor (not recorded which). It is not recorded whose cells these are; they may come from a transplant donor. The CDR3 runs from the conserved cysteine through the conserved F or W. Each record gives: J gene, D gene, V gene, clone size, CDR3 protein, CDR3 DNA. The D gene is left open where the match is weak. Not all rows give a size; the values are once, few, many and, for expanded clones, a class.

TRBJ1-1 | TRBD1 | TRBV20-1 | - | CSADRGNTEAFF | TGCAGTGCCGACAGGGGGAACACTGAAGCTTTCTTT
TRBJ1-5 | TRBD1 | TRBV10-3 | - | CAIGRQGGQPQHF | TGTGCCATCGGGAGACAGGGGGGTCAGCCCCAGCATTTT
TRBJ2-7 | TRBD2 | TRBV12-3/TRBV12-4 | - | CASSSSGRSSEQYF | TGTGCCAGCAGTTCTAGCGGGAGGAGTAGCGAGCAGTACTTC
TRBJ1-5 | - | TRBV7-8 | - | CASSLGSIYSNQPQHF | TGTGCCAGCAGTTTGGGCTCCATTTATAGCAATCAGCCCCAGCATTTT
TRBJ1-6 | - | TRBV25-1 | few | CASSERLGSSSPLHF | TGTGCCAGCAGTGAAAGGCTCGGGTCGAGTTCACCCCTCCACTTT
TRBJ1-2 | - | TRBV12-3/TRBV12-4 | few | CASSFGQGSGYTF | TGTGCCAGCAGTTTTGGGCAGGGCTCAGGCTACACCTTC
TRBJ2-1 | - | TRBV10-3 | - | CACSGGPYNEQFF | TGTGCCTGCTCTGGGGGGCCATACAATGAGCAGTTCTTC
TRBJ1-5 | - | TRBV6-5 | many | CASSYSGGGQPQHF | TGTGCCAGCAGTTACTCAGGGGGAGGCCAGCCCCAGCATTTT
TRBJ2-5 | TRBD1 | TRBV7-2 | - | CASSQGQGAETQYF | TGTGCCAGCAGCCAGGGACAGGGGGCAGAGACCCAGTACTTC
TRBJ2-5 | - | TRBV7-9 | few | CASSPFSGQETQYF | TGTGCCAGCAGCCCCTTTTCGGGCCAAGAGACCCAGTACTTC
TRBJ2-5 | - | TRBV27 | - | CASSSDSGETQYF | TGTGCCAGCAGCTCTGACTCTGGGGAGACCCAGTACTTC
TRBJ2-7 | - | TRBV28 | few | CASSSGLGYEQYF | TGTGCCAGCAGTTCCGGACTTGGCTACGAGCAGTACTTC
TRBJ1-1 | - | TRBV5-1 | few | CASSFLGGGVEAFF | TGCGCCAGCAGCTTTTTGGGAGGGGGAGTTGAAGCTTTCTTT
TRBJ1-4 | - | TRBV5-5 | - | CASSLGLIFEKLFF | TGTGCCAGCAGCTTGGGCCTAATATTTGAAAAACTGTTTTTT
TRBJ2-2 | TRBD2 | TRBV5-1 | few | CASSLVPGGSNGELFF | TGCGCCAGCAGCTTGGTCCCGGGAGGGTCAAACGGGGAGCTGTTTTTT
TRBJ1-3 | - | TRBV5-1 | many | CASSPPEGGGNTIYF | TGCGCCAGCAGCCCCCCGGAGGGAGGCGGAAACACCATATATTTT
TRBJ1-6 | TRBD1 | TRBV12-3/TRBV12-4 | many | CASSHRGTYNSPLHF | TGTGCCAGCAGCCACAGGGGAACCTATAATTCACCCCTCCACTTT
TRBJ2-1 | - | TRBV10-3 | once | CAISETTDYNEQFF | TGTGCCATCAGTGAAACGACTGATTACAATGAGCAGTTCTTC
TRBJ1-5 | - | TRBV12-3/TRBV12-4 | - | CASTEGGFQPQHF | TGTGCCAGCACCGAGGGGGGGTTTCAGCCCCAGCATTTT
TRBJ1-6 | TRBD1 | TRBV4-3 | - | CASSPGQASPLHF | TGCGCCAGCAGCCCAGGACAGGCCTCACCCCTCCACTTT
TRBJ2-7 | - | TRBV5-6 | - | CASSLNWGDEQYF | TGTGCCAGCAGCTTGAACTGGGGGGACGAGCAGTACTTC
TRBJ2-7 | TRBD2 | TRBV27 | few | CASSLLRGSIYEQYF | TGTGCCAGCAGTTTACTACGCGGGAGTATTTACGAGCAGTACTTC
TRBJ1-2 | - | TRBV9 | - | CASSKDGNYGYTF | TGTGCCAGCAGCAAGGACGGAAACTATGGCTACACCTTC
TRBJ2-3 | TRBD2 | TRBV3-1 | - | CASSLTSGGTDTQYF | TGTGCCAGCAGCCTTACTAGCGGGGGCACAGATACGCAGTATTTT
TRBJ1-4 | - | TRBV5-1 | - | CASSLRGTNEKLFF | TGCGCCAGCAGCCTCCGGGGAACTAATGAAAAACTGTTTTTT
TRBJ2-1 | - | TRBV27 | - | CASSFGGDFNEQFF | TGTGCCAGCAGTTTTGGAGGGGATTTCAATGAGCAGTTCTTC
TRBJ1-2 | - | TRBV5-1 | few | CASRSQGNGYTF | TGCGCCAGCAGATCACAGGGTAACGGCTACACCTTC
TRBJ1-2 | - | TRBV2 | many | CASWWQGYYGYTF | TGTGCCAGCTGGTGGCAGGGATATTATGGCTACACCTTC
TRBJ1-1 | TRBD1 | TRBV20-1 | many | CSARDSLNTEAFF | TGCAGTGCTCGGGACAGCCTGAACACTGAAGCTTTCTTT
TRBJ2-3 | - | TRBV7-2 | - | CASSADGADTQYF | TGTGCCAGCAGCGCGGATGGCGCAGATACGCAGTATTTT
TRBJ2-3 | - | TRBV24-1 | - | CATSDPARLGTDTQYF | TGTGCCACCAGTGATCCCGCGAGACTCGGTACAGATACGCAGTATTTT
TRBJ2-7 | - | TRBV4-2 | - | CASSQDTLEEQYF | TGTGCCAGCAGCCAAGATACCCTTGAGGAGCAGTACTTC
TRBJ1-6 | - | TRBV27 | few | CASSKQGSPLHF | TGTGCCAGCAGTAAACAGGGTTCACCCCTCCACTTT
TRBJ1-3 | - | TRBV4-1 | - | CASSQVQGSSGNTIYF | TGCGCCAGCAGCCAAGTCCAAGGAAGCTCTGGAAACACCATATATTTT
TRBJ1-2 | - | TRBV2 | - | CASSVMELGYTF | TGTGCCAGCAGTGTAATGGAACTGGGCTACACCTTC
TRBJ2-1 | - | TRBV19 | - | CATSLGSSYNEQFF | TGTGCCACCTCACTAGGGAGCTCCTACAATGAGCAGTTCTTC
TRBJ1-2 | - | TRBV20-1 | - | CSASLYQSSGYTF | TGCAGTGCTAGCCTGTATCAGTCGTCAGGCTACACCTTC
TRBJ2-7 | TRBD1 | TRBV9 | - | CASSLGTGGYEQYF | TGTGCCAGCAGCCTCGGGACAGGGGGCTACGAGCAGTACTTC
TRBJ2-7 | - | TRBV29-1 | - | CSAETQASYEQYF | TGCAGCGCCGAGACACAGGCATCCTACGAGCAGTACTTC
TRBJ1-2 | TRBD1 | TRBV29-1 | few | CSVHRDRGANYGYTF | TGCAGCGTCCACCGGGACAGGGGGGCAAACTATGGCTACACCTTC
TRBJ2-2 | TRBD2 | TRBV20-1 | few | CSARVKLAGTGELFF | TGCAGTGCTAGGGTGAAACTAGCGGGCACCGGGGAGCTGTTTTTT
TRBJ2-5 | - | TRBV7-8 | - | CASQRETQYF | TGTGCCAGCCAGAGGGAGACCCAGTACTTC
TRBJ2-5 | TRBD1 | TRBV7-2 | - | CASSFTGVEETQYF | TGTGCCAGCAGCTTCACAGGGGTAGAGGAGACCCAGTACTTC
TRBJ1-6 | - | TRBV12-3/TRBV12-4 | - | CASKHRDPGSPLHF | TGTGCCAGCAAACACCGGGACCCGGGTTCACCCCTCCACTTT
TRBJ1-2 | TRBD1 | TRBV10-3 | - | CAISESGDRGLANYGYTF | TGTGCCATCAGTGAGTCGGGGGACAGGGGGCTGGCGAACTATGGCTACACCTTC
TRBJ2-1 | TRBD2 | TRBV5-8 | few | CASSSALAGPYNEQFF | TGTGCCAGCAGCTCGGCCTTAGCGGGACCCTACAATGAGCAGTTCTTC
TRBJ1-1 | - | TRBV28 | few | CASKGHWGTEAFF | TGTGCCAGCAAGGGGCATTGGGGAACTGAAGCTTTCTTT
TRBJ2-2 | TRBD2 | TRBV4-1 | - | CASSLVGLAAGELFF | TGCGCCAGCAGCCTAGTGGGACTAGCAGCCGGGGAGCTGTTTTTT
TRBJ1-5 | - | TRBV7-2 | - | CASSLGRYSNQPQHF | TGTGCCAGCAGCTTAGGCAGATATAGCAATCAGCCCCAGCATTTT
TRBJ2-5 | TRBD1 | TRBV10-3 | - | CAISPTGSRETQYF | TGTGCCATCAGCCCGACAGGGAGCCGGGAGACCCAGTACTTC
TRBJ1-5 | - | TRBV24-1 | few | CATSDGSSNQPQHF | TGTGCCACCAGTGACGGGAGTAGCAATCAGCCCCAGCATTTT
TRBJ1-1 | TRBD1 | TRBV12-3/TRBV12-4 | many | CASRDRYTEAFF | TGTGCCAGCCGGGACAGATACACTGAAGCTTTCTTT
TRBJ2-3 | TRBD1 | TRBV27 | few | CASSWDRETDTQYF | TGTGCCAGCAGTTGGGACAGGGAAACAGATACGCAGTATTTT